This passage covers 4 T cell receptor beta chains from one sample sequenced in a study of OX40 agonist ivuxolimab in advanced cancers. Clones were read by immunoSEQ multiplex PCR, and TCRdb kept only the in-frame ones, dropping some. This sample has approximately 17,000 clones, with around 81% found just once. Sequences were derived from CD4+ or CD8+ T cells sorted from blood, sampled in a trial of the OX40 agonist ivuxolimab. The receptor set was obtained from an adult with an advanced solid tumor such as melanoma, head and neck, liver or kidney cancer.

The chain carries TRBV18 and TRBJ1-3; TRBD1 matches at 8 bases. Germline V gene data show CDR1 as KGHSH and CDR2 as LQKENI. The ends lost 5 bases at V and 0 bases at J; junction bases unmatched: 6. The CDR3 is made up of 16 amino acids. The CDR3 nucleotides read TGTGCCAGCTCAAAGGACAGGGATGCCTCTGGAAACACCATATATTTT. Its translation: CASSKDRDASGNTIYF.

This clone was detected only once. The genes are TRBV5-4 and TRBJ1-6; 7 bases fit TRBD1. V gave up 2 bases and J gave up 13 bases; unmatched junction bases: 6. The CDR3 has 13 amino acids. Germline assignment: CDR1 SGHNT and CDR2 YYREEE (reference sequence). The CDR3 loop is CASSFTGEGPLHF. DNA of the CDR3: TGTGCCAGCAGCTTTACAGGGGAAGGCCCCCTCCACTTT.

The chain is built from TRBV28 and TRBJ1-1; D call uncertain. The V end lost 8 bases, the J end lost 0 bases, and 16 bases lay between the germline ends. The CDR3 runs 15 residues. Germline-derived CDR1 and CDR2 are MDHEN and SYDVKM. The CDR3 nucleotides read TGTGCCAGCTCTAATCCCCCGCCCCTGAACACTGAAGCTTTCTTT. It yields the protein CASSNPPPLNTEAFF.

The chain combines TRBV6-5 with TRBJ1-6; D not certain. Trimming shortened V by 5 bases and J by 8 bases, and 13 bases separated the two germline ends. The length of the CDR3 is 14 residues. Germline V gives CDR1 MNHEY, CDR2 SVGAGI. The CDR3 DNA reads as TGTGCCAGCAGTGGCCCGGTGGCTTATTCACCCCTCCACTTT. Residues: CASSGPVAYSPLHF.